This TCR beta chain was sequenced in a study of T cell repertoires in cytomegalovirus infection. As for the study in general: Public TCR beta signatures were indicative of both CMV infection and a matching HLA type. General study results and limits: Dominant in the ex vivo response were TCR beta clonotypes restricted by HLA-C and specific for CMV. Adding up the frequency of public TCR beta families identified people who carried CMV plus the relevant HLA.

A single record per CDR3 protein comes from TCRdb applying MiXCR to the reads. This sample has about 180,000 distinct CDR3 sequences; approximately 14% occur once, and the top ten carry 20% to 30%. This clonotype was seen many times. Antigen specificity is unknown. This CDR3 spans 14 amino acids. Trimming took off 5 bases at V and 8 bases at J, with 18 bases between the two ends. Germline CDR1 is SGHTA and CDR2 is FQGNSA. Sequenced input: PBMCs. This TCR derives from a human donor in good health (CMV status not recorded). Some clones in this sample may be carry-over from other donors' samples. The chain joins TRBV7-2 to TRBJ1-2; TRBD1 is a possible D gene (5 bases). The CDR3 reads CASSPRLAGLGYTF. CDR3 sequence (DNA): TGTGCCAGCAGCCCGAGGTTAGCAGGGCTGGGCTACACCTTC.